The 26 T cell receptor beta chains listed next were all sequenced from one sample in a study of T cells after yellow fever vaccination. TCRdb reprocessed the 5' RACE reads via MiXCR and lists one record per CDR3 protein. The sample includes about 340,000 distinct CDR3 sequences, about an eighth of them seen just once. Sample: CD4+ T cells sorted from PBMCs, taken 15 days after the yellow fever booster vaccination. The receptors were sampled from a man aged 18 to 30 who received the YFV17D yellow fever vaccine.

The chain links TRBV19 to TRBJ2-4, with 7 bases matching TRBD1. Germline-derived CDR1 and CDR2 are LNHDA and SQIVND (reference sequence). The CDR3 consists of 13 residues. The V gene end was trimmed by 10 bases and the J gene end by 6 bases; junction bases not matched to a gene: 9. The CDR3 coding sequence is TGTGCCACCGGTGAACAGGGGTCAAACATTCAGTACTTC. The encoded protein is CATGEQGSNIQYF.

This clonotype has just a few counts. V and J are TRBV14 and TRBJ1-5, with unresolved D. With 1 base removed from V and 9 bases from J, the gap between germline ends came to 10 bases. Per germline, CDR1 SGHDN and CDR2 FVKESK. The CDR3 contains 13 residues. In nucleotides, the CDR3 is TGTGCCAGCAGCCAAGGCGTAGGAGGGCCCCAGCATTTT. Translation: CASSQGVGGPQHF.

The rearrangement joins TRBV20-1 to TRBJ2-3; D possibly corresponds to TRBD2 (5 bases). The CDR3 totals 13 residues. The V gene lost 1 base and the J gene lost 8 bases, with 13 bases spanning the gap. Germline V gene lookup returns CDR1 DFQATT and CDR2 SNEGSKA (reference sequence). This CDR3 is CSARVEIRGTQYF. Here the CDR3 DNA reads TGCAGTGCTAGAGTCGAGATTCGGGGTACGCAGTATTTT.

This clonotype appeared a few times. The chain employs TRBV28 and TRBJ1-2; D is ambiguous. The V gene's germline CDR1 is MDHEN and CDR2 SYDVKM. CDR3 length equals 12 residues. Trimming removed 2 bases from V and 13 bases from J, with 14 bases in between. The CDR3 DNA sequence: TGTGCCAGCAGTTTACGCAAAGGAAGGAGCACCTTC. Residues: CASSLRKGRSTF.

Many counts were recorded for this clonotype. This chain uses TRBV12-3 or TRBV12-4 with TRBJ2-5; 7 nucleotides line up with TRBD2. The CDR3 has 15 residues. The ends lost 0 bases at V and 5 bases at J; junction bases unmatched: 6. CDR3 protein: CASSLAGAGTETQYF. The DNA for the CDR3 is TGTGCCAGCAGTTTAGCGGGAGCGGGGACTGAGACCCAGTACTTC.

This clonotype was observed a handful of times. V usage is TRBV28 and J usage is TRBJ2-7; no firm D call. The CDR3 totals 14 residues. In germline, CDR1 is MDHEN, CDR2 SYDVKM. Trimming removed 6 bases from V and 3 bases from J, with 15 bases in between. As DNA, the CDR3 is TGTGCCAGCAGCCTGAGTATAGTCGGCTACGAGCAGTACGTC. Translating gives CASSLSIVGYEQYV.

The rearrangement uses TRBV5-5 and TRBJ2-2; 10 bases map to TRBD2. CDR1 and CDR2 (germline): SGHKS, YYEKEE (reference sequence). This CDR3 comprises 16 residues. Trimming removed 4 bases from V and 7 bases from J; junction bases left unmatched: 10. For the CDR3, the DNA is TGTGCCAGCAGCACCGGAGCGGGGGGGCGCGACGGGGAGCTGTTTTTT. Translating gives CASSTGAGGRDGELFF.

Remarks on this clonotype: This may arise from a read error, as a much more abundant clone is one base away. The rearrangement uses TRBV4-1 and TRBJ2-5, with D perhaps TRBD2 (5 bases). Germline V gene data show CDR1 as MGHRA and CDR2 as YSYEKL. This CDR3 region has 13 residues. CDR3 sequence: CASSQQRQENQYF. In DNA, the CDR3 is TGCGCCAGCAGCCAGCAGCGGCAAGAGAACCAGTACTTC.

This clonotype was seen a few times. This chain links TRBV7-9 with TRBJ1-6; D unclear. Germline V gene sequence: CDR1 SEHNR, CDR2 FQNEAQ (reference sequence). V lost 5 bases to trimming and J lost 0 bases, with 14 bases between them. The CDR3 is made up of 17 amino acids. CDR3 sequence reads: CASSPHPGSSYNSPLHF. CDR3 DNA sequence: TGTGCCAGCAGCCCACATCCGGGGAGCTCCTATAATTCACCCCTCCACTTT.

The sample holds a few counts of this clonotype. The V gene is TRBV12-3 or TRBV12-4, the J gene TRBJ2-2; the match to TRBD2 covers 13 bases. With 7 bases clipped from V and 3 bases from J, the junction kept 20 bases outside the gene matches. The CDR3 spans 21 residues. The CDR3 reads CASNLVGAGGLAGEYTGELFF. In DNA form, the CDR3 reads TGTGCCAGCAACTTAGTAGGAGCGGGAGGACTAGCGGGGGAGTACACCGGGGAGCTGTTTTTT.

This clonotype was counted ten times or more. The chain uses TRBV20-1 and TRBJ2-3, with D possibly being TRBD1 (5 bases). Germline CDR1 DFQATT, CDR2 SNEGSKA (reference sequence). With 2 bases removed from V and 3 bases from J, the gap between germline ends came to 21 bases. This CDR3 spans 17 amino acids. In DNA, the CDR3 is TGCAGTGCTAGATCCCCCCCGGCAGGGTGGATAACAGATACGCAGTATTTT. Amino acid sequence: CSARSPPAGWITDTQYF.

This clonotype was seen ten or more times. The rearrangement uses TRBV7-6 and TRBJ1-4; tentatively, D is TRBD1 (6 bases). The CDR3 length is 16 residues. Deletions cut 6 bases from V and 8 bases from J, with 22 bases between. Germline CDR1 reads SGHVS; CDR2 reads FNYEAQ. In DNA form, the CDR3 reads TGTGCCAGCAGTACCGGCACAGGGCCGAGGAGGGAAAAACTGTTTTTT. Its protein is CASSTGTGPRREKLFF.

The chain employs TRBV2 and TRBJ2-1, with D perhaps TRBD1 or TRBD2 (5 bases each). Trimming took 0 bases from V and 12 from J, leaving 9 bases between them. CDR3 size: 12 residues. CDR1 is SNHLY and CDR2 is FYNNEI in the germline V gene. In DNA, the CDR3 is TGTGCCAGCAGTGAAGCAGGGGACGGGCAGTTCTTC. Translated, it gives CASSEAGDGQFF.

V and J are TRBV7-2 and TRBJ1-5, with 9 bases lining up with TRBD1. CDR3 size: 16 residues. From germline, CDR1 is SGHTA and CDR2 FQGNSA. Losses at the gene ends were 5 bases for V and 3 bases for J; bases not matched to a gene: 8. The CDR3 spells CASSLLDRGNNQPQHF. The CDR3 nucleotides are TGTGCCAGCAGCCTTCTGGACAGGGGAAACAATCAGCCCCAGCATTTT.

The CDR3 protein is CASSPPDGIQYF. The CDR3 DNA follows: TGTGCCAGCTCACCACCGGACGGAATTCAGTACTTC. The chain recombines TRBV18 with TRBJ2-4; D is unclear. The ends were cut back, 0 bases at V and 10 bases at J, with 7 bases in the middle. CDR1 is KGHSH and CDR2 is LQKENI in the germline V gene. The CDR3 length is 12 residues.

This chain links TRBV4-2 with TRBJ1-3; 7 nucleotides align to TRBD1. CDR1 and CDR2 (germline): LGHNA, YNFKEQ. V trimming: 1 base; J trimming: 4 bases; junction bases outside the gene matches: 4. This CDR3 is 15 amino acids long. CDR3 protein: CASSQVTGAGNTIYF. CDR3 coding DNA: TGTGCCAGCAGCCAAGTAACAGGGGCAGGAAACACCATATATTTT.

The V gene is TRBV5-4, the J gene TRBJ2-1, with 7 bases identical to TRBD1. J gave up 8 bases and V 6 bases, and 8 bases lay outside the gene matches. Germline CDR1 reads SGHNT; CDR2 reads YYREEE (reference sequence). This CDR3 has 13 amino acids. CDR3 sequence reads: CASTSTGRYEQFF. DNA of the CDR3: TGTGCCAGCACCTCGACAGGGCGGTATGAGCAGTTCTTC. Looking up the rest from reference TRBV5-4 and TRBJ2-1 gives the full variable domain: ETGVTQSPTHLIKTRGQQVTLRCSSQSGHNTVSWYQQALGQGPQFIFQYYREEENGRGNFPPRFSGLQFPNYSSELNVNALELDDSALYLCASTSTGRYEQFFGPGTRLTVL.

In this sample, this clonotype turned up a few times. This chain uses TRBV5-1 with TRBJ2-4; 9 bases fit TRBD1. The germline V gene has CDR1 SGHRS and CDR2 YFSETQ. The CDR3 consists of 14 residues. V lost 4 bases and J lost 8; bases outside the gene matches: 7. The CDR3 nucleotides are TGCGCCAGCAGCCCACAGGGGGCTCGGGACATTCAGTACTTC. It translates to CASSPQGARDIQYF. Based on the CDR3 plus reference TRBV5-1 and TRBJ2-4, the full variable domain is KAGVTQTPRYLIKTRGQQVTLSCSPISGHRSVSWYQQTPGQGLQFLFEYFSETQRNKGNFPGRFSGRQFSNSRSEMNVSTLELGDSALYLCASSPQGARDIQYFGAGTRLSVL.

The CDR3 region is CATSRQQETQYF. The CDR3 DNA is TGTGCCACCTCCCGGCAGCAAGAGACCCAGTACTTC. This chain joins TRBV3-1 and TRBJ2-5; D remains unclear. This CDR3 region has 12 residues. V shed 10 bases and J shed 2 bases, with 11 bases lying between them. The V gene's germline CDR1 is LGHDT and CDR2 YNNKEL (reference sequence).

This clonotype was counted only a few times. The chain has TRBV19 and TRBJ2-7; perhaps TRBD1 as D (6 bases). CDR1 is LNHDA, CDR2 SQIVND, per germline (reference sequence). The germline V and J ends were trimmed by 3 bases and 3 bases, with 15 bases remaining between them. The length of the CDR3 is 15 residues. The CDR3 nucleotides are TGTGCCAGTAGTATTACAGGGATTTTCGGCTACGAGCAGTACTTC. Protein sequence: CASSITGIFGYEQYF.

The gene calls are TRBV6-6 and TRBJ2-3; possibly TRBD1 or TRBD2 for D (5 bases each). Germline V gene sequence: CDR1 MNHNY, CDR2 SVGAGI (reference sequence). This CDR3 is 18 amino acids long. V dropped 0 bases and J dropped 3 bases, with 19 bases sitting between them. CDR3 coding DNA: TGTGCCAGCAGTTACTCTTCCAGTATGGGACCACGTACAGATACGCAGTATTTT. It yields the protein CASSYSSSMGPRTDTQYF.

This clonotype turned up a few times. The rearrangement joins TRBV5-1 to TRBJ2-5; 12 bases align to TRBD2. The CDR3 is 15 amino acids. V shed 5 bases and J 3 bases; nucleotides not matched to a gene: 5. Germline V CDR1 and CDR2: SGHRS, YFSETQ. The CDR3 DNA sequence: TGCGCCAGCAGTTCTAGCGGGGGGGCCGAAGAGACCCAGTACTTC. It codes for CASSSSGGAEETQYF.

This clonotype was detected only a few times. The V gene is TRBV5-5, the J gene TRBJ1-6; D is unresolved. Germline-derived CDR1 and CDR2 are SGHKS and YYEKEE (reference sequence). This CDR3 comprises 19 residues. V shed 4 bases and J shed 5 bases, with 25 bases lying between them. CDR3 protein: CASSTRLLAAGVDNSPLHF. The CDR3 DNA follows: TGTGCCAGCAGCACTCGATTGTTGGCCGCCGGGGTTGATAATTCACCCCTCCACTTT.

The chain joins TRBV6-1 to TRBJ2-1; 11 nucleotides line up with TRBD2. Looked up from germline, CDR1 is MNHNS and CDR2 is SASEGT. Trimming at V came to 4 bases and at J to 1 base, leaving 15 bases not matched to a gene. CDR3 length: 20 residues. This CDR3 is CASSATSGGTWMLSYNEQFF. CDR3 coding DNA: TGTGCCAGCAGTGCTACTAGCGGGGGAACCTGGATGTTATCCTACAATGAGCAGTTCTTC.

The sample holds a few counts of this clonotype. This chain joins TRBV6-5 and TRBJ1-2, with 7 positions matching TRBD1. This CDR3 comprises 13 residues. The germline V gene has CDR1 MNHEY and CDR2 SVGAGI. V lost 6 bases, J lost 8 bases, and 9 bases stayed unmatched. CDR3 DNA: TGTGCCAGCAGCAGTGCCGGGACAGTCGGCTACACCTTC. It encodes CASSSAGTVGYTF.

The chain has TRBV20-1 and TRBJ1-4; weak D call: TRBD1 (5 bases). The CDR3 has 13 amino acids. Germline CDR1 and CDR2: DFQATT and SNEGSKA (reference sequence). Trimming took off 3 bases at V and 10 bases at J, with 15 bases between the two ends. CDR3 in DNA: TGCAGTGCTAGTTCACCGGACAACGCAAAACTGTTTTTT. Translating it yields CSASSPDNAKLFF.